These 17 T cell receptor beta chains were all obtained from the same sample, sequenced in a study of shared clonotypes between healthy human individuals. Profiling relied on immunoSEQ multiplex PCR, and the TCRdb table lists in-frame clones only, not all of them. The profile shows around 690,000 clones, 80% to 95% of them singletons. Sequencing was carried out using memory CD8+ T cells from PBMCs. Regarding subset: CD45RO+ cells pooled with CCR7-negative TemRA cells. These receptors all come from a man in his late teens or twenties in good health. Some clones in this sample may be carry-over from other donors' samples.

The chain links TRBV4-1 to TRBJ2-7; no firm D call. This CDR3 is 18 amino acids long. Trimming took 4 bases from V and 0 from J, leaving 22 bases between them. CDR1 MGHRA and CDR2 YSYEKL come from the germline V gene. CDR3 in amino acids: CASSPSGVAGPSSYEQYF. The CDR3 nucleotides are TGCGCCAGCAGCCCCTCCGGCGTGGCAGGCCCGAGCTCCTACGAGCAGTACTTC.

V usage is TRBV7-9 and J usage is TRBJ2-1; D not resolved. V was pared by 5 bases and J by 7 bases, with 9 bases between. The CDR3 length is 12 residues. CDR1 is SEHNR and CDR2 is FQNEAQ in the germline V gene (reference sequence). The chain's CDR3 is CASSPASNEQFF. The CDR3 nucleotides are TGTGCCAGCAGCCCCGCAAGTAATGAGCAGTTCTTC. Full variable domain (rest looked up from reference TRBV7-9 and TRBJ2-1): DTGVSQNPRHKITKRGQNVTFRCDPISEHNRLYWYRQTLGQGPEFLTYFQNEAQLEKSRLLSDRFSAERPKGSFSTLEIQRTEQGDSAMYLCASSPASNEQFFGPGTRLTVL.

This clone was detected once. This chain links TRBV18 with TRBJ2-2; weak D call: TRBD2 (6 bases). The length of the CDR3 is 17 residues. The V gene's germline CDR1 is KGHSH and CDR2 LQKENI. V was shortened by 5 bases and J by 0 bases, with 16 bases between the two germline ends. The CDR3: CASSFLGTDTNTGELFF. CDR3 nucleotides: TGTGCCAGCTCATTTTTGGGGACTGACACGAACACCGGGGAGCTGTTTTTT.

The chain joins TRBV11-2 to TRBJ2-1; D ambiguous. Germline V gene lookup returns CDR1 SGHAT and CDR2 FQNNGV. Trimming stripped 5 bases from V and 9 bases from J, with 8 bases between. The CDR3 runs to 11 residues. The CDR3 DNA sequence: TGTGCCAGCAGCGCCCAGGTTGAGCAGTTCTTC. The encoded protein is CASSAQVEQFF. The full variable domain, rest sourced from reference TRBV11-2 and TRBJ2-1, is EAGVAQSPRYKIIEKRQSVAFWCNPISGHATLYWYQQILGQGPKLLIQFQNNGVVDDSQLPKDRFSAERLKGVDSTLKIQPAKLEDSAVYLCASSAQVEQFFGPGTRLTVL.

This clone has only one observation. V and J are TRBV28 and TRBJ2-7; perhaps TRBD1 as D (5 bases). The length of the CDR3 is 13 residues. Trimming removed 1 base at V and 3 bases at J, with 7 bases between. The germline gives CDR1 MDHEN, CDR2 SYDVKM. For the CDR3, the DNA is TGTGCCAGCAGTTTATCAGACAGCTACGAGCAGTACTTC. Protein sequence: CASSLSDSYEQYF.

A word on this clone: The same CDR3 also results from other DNA sequences found in this sample. The gene calls are TRBV29-1 and TRBJ2-1; D not resolved. The CDR3 is 14 residues long. V lost 1 base and J 0 bases, leaving 7 bases between the germline ends. The V gene's germline CDR1 is SQVTM and CDR2 ANQGSEA. CDR3 in amino acids: CSVEGGSSYNEQFF. The CDR3 DNA is TGCAGCGTTGAAGGGGGAAGCTCCTACAATGAGCAGTTCTTC.

The chain links TRBV27 to TRBJ2-7; no firm D call. The V end was cut by 5 bases, the J end by 6 bases, with 11 bases between. Germline-derived CDR1 and CDR2 are MNHEY and SMNVEV (reference sequence). The CDR3 is 12 amino acids. The CDR3 nucleotides are TGTGCCAGCAGTACCTACAGTGCCGAGCAGTACTTC. It translates to CASSTYSAEQYF.

The chain carries TRBV5-1 and TRBJ1-2; the D is unclear. Germline-derived CDR1 and CDR2 are SGHRS and YFSETQ. Between the trimmed V and J ends, which lost 0 bases and 7 bases, there was a span of 4 bases. The CDR3 sequence is 11 residues long. This CDR3 reads CASSLGVGYTF. For the CDR3, the DNA is TGCGCCAGCAGCTTGGGAGTTGGCTACACCTTC.

This CDR3 is CASSQVGRRGTDTQYF. The CDR3 DNA sequence: TGCGCCAGCAGCCAAGTAGGTCGACGGGGCACAGATACGCAGTATTTT. The rearrangement uses TRBV4-3 and TRBJ2-3, with D uncertain. The V gene's germline CDR1 is LGHNA and CDR2 YSLEER. V dropped 1 base and J dropped 1 base, with 12 bases sitting between them. This CDR3 comprises 16 residues.

The chain links TRBV10-2 to TRBJ2-2; the D gene is possibly TRBD2 (5 bases). Trimming removed 8 bases from V and 4 bases from J, with 14 bases in between. Germline loops: CDR1 WSHSY, CDR2 SAAADI. The CDR3 contains 14 residues. The CDR3 sequence is CASEDPDFTGELFF. CDR3 nucleotides: TGCGCCAGCGAGGACCCGGACTTCACCGGGGAGCTGTTTTTT.

This chain joins TRBV27 and TRBJ2-1; 8 bases are a match to TRBD2. Germline V gene sequence: CDR1 MNHEY, CDR2 SMNVEV (reference sequence). This CDR3 region has 15 residues. The V and J ends lost 8 bases and 4 bases, in that order; junction bases with no gene match: 10. CDR3 nucleotide sequence: TGTGCCAGCGCTTTCGGGAGGGGGGCGTACAATGAGCAGTTCTTC. Its translation is CASAFGRGAYNEQFF.

The chain combines TRBV28 with TRBJ2-3; 9 bases are shared with TRBD2. This CDR3 contains 17 residues. The junction had 7 bases not matched to a gene; V was cut back by 3 bases and J by 0 bases. Germline CDR1 MDHEN, CDR2 SYDVKM. The DNA for the CDR3 is TGTGCCAGCAGTTTGGTACTAGCGGGCCTTAGCACAGATACGCAGTATTTT. Its protein product is CASSLVLAGLSTDTQYF. Complete variable domain (other parts from reference TRBV28 and TRBJ2-3): DVKVTQSSRYLVKRTGEKVFLECVQDMDHENMFWYRQDPGLGLRLIYFSYDVKMKEKGDIPEGYSVSREKKERFSLILESASTNQTSMYLCASSLVLAGLSTDTQYFGPGTRLTVL.

The chain uses TRBV9 and TRBJ2-1, with TRBD1 matching over 7 bases. The length of the CDR3 is 16 residues. Germline CDR1 reads SGDLS; CDR2 reads YYNGEE. The V segment lost 0 bases and the J segment 5 bases; nucleotides outside the gene matches: 8. Here the CDR3 DNA reads TGTGCCAGCAGCGTAGCTACAGGGGTCTTGGACAATGAGCAGTTCTTC. Translating gives CASSVATGVLDNEQFF.

The V call is TRBV4-1, the J call TRBJ1-2, with D unclear. The germline gives CDR1 MGHRA, CDR2 YSYEKL. This CDR3 has 17 amino acids. V lost 0 bases and J 5 bases, leaving 19 bases between the germline ends. The DNA of the CDR3 is TGCGCCAGCAGCCAAGAAGAACGGCTCAAAACCATTTATGGCTACACCTTC. Its protein product is CASSQEERLKTIYGYTF.

This chain uses TRBV6-5 with TRBJ1-1, with TRBD1 matching over 9 bases. The length of the CDR3 is 15 residues. The trim removed 0 bases at V and 4 bases at J, leaving 3 bases unmatched. The V gene's germline CDR1 is MNHEY and CDR2 SVGAGI. The CDR3 reads CASSYSTTGGTEAFF. The CDR3 nucleotides are TGTGCCAGCAGTTACTCCACGACAGGGGGCACTGAAGCTTTCTTT.

The chain links TRBV4-1 to TRBJ2-1; maybe TRBD1 (5 bases). This CDR3 region has 13 residues. With 4 bases removed from V and 6 bases from J, the gap between germline ends came to 10 bases. Germline-derived CDR1 and CDR2 are MGHRA and YSYEKL. For the CDR3, the DNA is TGCGCCAGCAGCCTCTGGACATTCAATGAGCAGTTCTTC. Residues: CASSLWTFNEQFF.

The rearrangement uses TRBV7-9 and TRBJ2-7; no clear D. The CDR3 is 12 residues long. Germline loops: CDR1 SEHNR, CDR2 FQNEAQ (reference sequence). V was pared by 2 bases and J by 7 bases, with 9 bases between. In nucleotides, the CDR3 is TGTGCCAGCAGCTTAATGCTGCTAGAGCAGTACTTC. Amino acid sequence: CASSLMLLEQYF. Together with reference TRBV7-9 and TRBJ2-7, the CDR3 gives the full variable domain: DTGVSQNPRHKITKRGQNVTFRCDPISEHNRLYWYRQTLGQGPEFLTYFQNEAQLEKSRLLSDRFSAERPKGSFSTLEIQRTEQGDSAMYLCASSLMLLEQYFGPGTRLTVT.